The next 32 T cell receptor beta chains were all read from a single sample in a study of shared clonotypes between healthy human individuals. The method was immunoSEQ multiplex PCR; TCRdb's version includes in-frame clones alone and lacks a portion of them. The sample shows 650,000 to 800,000 clones, 72% of them seen only once. Sequenced input: memory CD4+ T cells sorted from blood. Specified subset: CD45RA-negative fraction. These receptors originate from a woman younger than 45 in good health.

This clone was counted only a few times. This chain uses TRBV5-1 with TRBJ2-4, with TRBD2 identical over 11 bases. Germline CDR1 reads SGHRS; CDR2 reads YFSETQ. The CDR3 is 15 amino acids. V was pared by 4 bases and J by 7 bases, with 7 bases of the junction left unmatched. The CDR3 DNA reads as TGCGCCAGCAGCCCACTAGCGGGAGTTCGGAACATTCAGTACTTC. This codes for CASSPLAGVRNIQYF.

The chain uses TRBV28 and TRBJ2-2; perhaps TRBD2 as D (5 bases). Germline V lookup: CDR1 MDHEN, CDR2 SYDVKM. V shed 3 bases and J shed 7 bases, with 12 bases lying between them. The CDR3 length is 14 residues. The CDR3 nucleotides read TGTGCCAGCAGTTTGATCCAGGCGGGCGGGGAGCTGTTTTTT. It specifies CASSLIQAGGELFF.

V is TRBV28 and J is TRBJ1-1; 7 bases line up with TRBD1. The CDR3 runs 16 residues. Germline values: CDR1 MDHEN, CDR2 SYDVKM. V gave up 4 bases and J gave up 7 bases; unmatched junction bases: 15. Here the CDR3 reads CASSSPATGKASEAFF. The CDR3 nucleotides read TGTGCCAGCAGTTCCCCCGCGACAGGGAAAGCTAGTGAAGCTTTCTTT. The full variable domain, completed using reference TRBV28 and TRBJ1-1, is DVKVTQSSRYLVKRTGEKVFLECVQDMDHENMFWYRQDPGLGLRLIYFSYDVKMKEKGDIPEGYSVSREKKERFSLILESASTNQTSMYLCASSSPATGKASEAFFGQGTRLTVV.

The chain carries TRBV5-4 and TRBJ2-7, with no clear D. V was shortened by 4 bases and J by 2 bases, with 13 bases between the two germline ends. The length of the CDR3 is 14 residues. Germline loops: CDR1 SGHNT, CDR2 YYREEE (reference sequence). CDR3 coding DNA: TGTGCCAGCAGCCTGAGAGGTACCCCCTACGAGCAGTACTTC. The encoded protein is CASSLRGTPYEQYF.

The chain couples TRBV30 to TRBJ1-5, with TRBD1 matching 10 bases. CDR1 GTSNPN and CDR2 SVGIG come from the germline V gene (reference sequence). The CDR3 has 18 residues. Trimming removed 5 bases from V and 0 bases from J; junction bases left unmatched: 13. The CDR3 is CAWAHLGQGVISNQPQHF. Written as DNA, the CDR3 is TGTGCCTGGGCCCACCTCGGACAGGGGGTAATTAGCAATCAGCCCCAGCATTTT.

This clone appeared once. The J gene is TRBJ2-7, the V gene TRBV9, with 9 bases that match TRBD2. V shed 2 bases and J 3 bases; nucleotides not matched to a gene: 9. There are 16 residues in the CDR3. Germline CDR1 reads SGDLS; CDR2 reads YYNGEE. The chain's CDR3 is CASSVLGSGSLYEQYF. The CDR3 DNA reads TGTGCCAGCAGCGTCCTTGGTAGCGGGAGCCTCTACGAGCAGTACTTC.

The chain is built from TRBV27 and TRBJ2-1; TRBD2 aligns across 16 bases. CDR1 and CDR2 from the germline V gene are MNHEY and SMNVEV (reference sequence). There are 17 residues in the CDR3. J lost 8 bases, V lost 3 bases, and 7 bases had no gene match. Here the CDR3 reads CASSLGTSGRAVYEQFF. CDR3 coding DNA: TGTGCCAGCAGTTTGGGGACTAGCGGGAGGGCCGTATATGAGCAGTTCTTC.

The chain couples TRBV9 to TRBJ2-5, with TRBD1 identical over 8 bases. V shed 2 bases, J shed 2 bases, and the junction held 8 bases outside the gene matches. Germline V gives CDR1 SGDLS, CDR2 YYNGEE. The CDR3 has 16 residues. CDR3 nucleotides: TGTGCCAGCAGCGTTGGGCAGGGGGCTGGTCAAGAGACCCAGTACTTC. It translates to CASSVGQGAGQETQYF. The complete variable domain, with remaining parts taken from reference TRBV9 and TRBJ2-5, reads DSGVTQTPKHLITATGQRVTLRCSPRSGDLSVYWYQQSLDQGLQFLIQYYNGEERAKGNILERFSAQQFPDLHSELNLSSLELGDSALYFCASSVGQGAGQETQYFGPGTRLLVL.

About this clone: The same CDR3 can be traced to other DNA sequences in this sample. V usage is TRBV7-6 and J usage is TRBJ1-5; a weak D match, TRBD1 (5 bases). V lost 2 bases, J lost 2 bases, and 7 bases lay in between. The CDR3 loop spans 14 amino acids. Per germline, CDR1 SGHVS and CDR2 FNYEAQ. In DNA form, the CDR3 reads TGTGCCAGCAGCTTACAGGGAGGCAATCAGCCCCAGCATTTT. Translation: CASSLQGGNQPQHF. The whole variable domain, remainder taken from reference TRBV7-6 and TRBJ1-5, is GAGVSQSPRYKVTKRGQDVALRCDPISGHVSLYWYRQALGQGPEFLTYFNYEAQQDKSGLPNDRFSAERPEGSISTLTIQRTEQRDSAMYRCASSLQGGNQPQHFGDGTRLSIL.

Notes on this clone: Its ends do not fully match the called genes, so a read error is possible. The CDR3 coding sequence is TGTGCCAGCATCGGCGGTGGGAACAGGGCAGGCGCCCACTTC. Translation: CASIGGGNRAGAHF. The rearrangement joins TRBV6-1 to TRBJ2-7; perhaps TRBD1 as D (6 bases). This CDR3 is built from 14 residues. From germline, CDR1 is MNHNS and CDR2 SASEGT.

The chain joins TRBV19 to TRBJ2-2; 7 bases are shared with TRBD1. With V trimmed by 3 bases and J by 3 bases, 4 bases remained unmatched. CDR3 length: 15 residues. Germline CDR1 and CDR2: LNHDA and SQIVND (reference sequence). The CDR3 region is CASSIHTGDTGELFF. The CDR3 DNA reads TGTGCCAGTAGTATCCACACAGGGGACACCGGGGAGCTGTTTTTT.

The rearrangement joins TRBV12-5 to TRBJ1-2, with D unresolved. The CDR3 consists of 13 residues. Germline V lookup: CDR1 LGHNT, CDR2 FRNRAP. V was pared by 1 base and J by 4 bases, with 7 bases between. The CDR3 DNA reads TGTGCTAGTGGTTTGGGACCCCTCTATGGCTACACCTTC. It codes for CASGLGPLYGYTF.

V gene TRBV5-5 combines with J gene TRBJ1-1; D may be TRBD1 (5 bases). Deletions cut 0 bases from V and 2 bases from J, with 17 bases between. CDR3 length equals 17 residues. Germline V gives CDR1 SGHKS, CDR2 YYEKEE (reference sequence). CDR3 amino acids: CASSLAHRLGVNTEAFF. CDR3 sequence (DNA): TGTGCCAGCAGCTTGGCCCACCGGCTAGGGGTTAACACTGAAGCTTTCTTT.

The chain joins TRBV18 to TRBJ2-7; 9 bases line up with TRBD1. The CDR3 length is 13 residues. Trimming took 5 bases from V and 9 from J; bases not matched to a gene: 8. CDR1 is KGHSH, CDR2 LQKENI, per germline. CDR3 sequence (DNA): TGTGCCAGCTCATCGGGACAGGGACGCGGGCAGTACTTC. This codes for CASSSGQGRGQYF.

The chain links TRBV6-5 to TRBJ2-1; perhaps D is TRBD1 or TRBD2 (6 bases each). Trimming pared 6 bases from V and 4 bases from J, leaving 16 bases between. Germline values: CDR1 MNHEY, CDR2 SVGAGI. This CDR3 comprises 15 residues. CDR3 sequence reads: CASSAQEGEYNEQFF. The CDR3 DNA reads as TGTGCCAGCAGCGCTCAGGAGGGGGAGTACAATGAGCAGTTCTTC.

This chain links TRBV9 with TRBJ2-1, with a weak D call TRBD2 (6 bases). The V gene lost 6 bases and the J gene lost 6 bases, with 25 bases spanning the gap. Germline V gene data show CDR1 as SGDLS and CDR2 as YYNGEE. The CDR3 totals 17 residues. The DNA of the CDR3 is TGTGCCAGCATCCCGGGCCCCGGGACTCCTCGGGGCAATGAGCAGTTCTTC. Translation: CASIPGPGTPRGNEQFF.

This rearrangement joins TRBV10-2 to TRBJ2-5, with D perhaps matching TRBD2 (5 bases). V was shortened by 7 bases and J by 0 bases, with 9 bases between the two germline ends. The length of the CDR3 is 13 residues. Germline assignment: CDR1 WSHSY and CDR2 SAAADI. CDR3 nucleotide sequence: TGCGCCAGCAAGGACGGGAACCAAGAGACCCAGTACTTC. Translation: CASKDGNQETQYF.

For this clone: Other DNA sequences in the same sample also yield this CDR3. CDR3 protein: CASSLAQLDTQYF. The CDR3 bases are TGCGCCAGCAGCTTGGCGCAGCTAGATACGCAGTATTTT. The V and J genes are TRBV5-1 and TRBJ2-3; no definite D call. The CDR3 spans 13 residues. Deletions cut 0 bases from V and 5 bases from J, with 7 bases between. CDR1 is SGHRS and CDR2 is YFSETQ in the germline V gene.

The chain links TRBV20-1 to TRBJ1-1, with a possible D match to TRBD1 (5 bases). The germline gives CDR1 DFQATT, CDR2 SNEGSKA (reference sequence). CDR3 length: 10 residues. V was pared by 5 bases and J by 7 bases, with 8 bases between. Here the CDR3 DNA reads TGCAGTGCTGGGGACCGTGAAGCTTTCTTT. It encodes CSAGDREAFF.

The chain has TRBV10-2 and TRBJ2-6; D remains ambiguous. The CDR3 runs to 14 residues. Trimming stripped 7 bases from V and 0 bases from J, with 7 bases between. Germline V gives CDR1 WSHSY, CDR2 SAAADI. Written as DNA, the CDR3 is TGCGCCAGCATTACAGACTCTGGGGCCAACGTCCTGACTTTC. This codes for CASITDSGANVLTF.

This chain joins TRBV18 and TRBJ1-5; D unclear. Germline CDR1 is KGHSH and CDR2 is LQKENI. The CDR3 contains 13 residues. V lost 5 bases and J 5 bases, leaving 10 bases between the germline ends. The CDR3 here is CASSIWQHQPQHF. The CDR3, as DNA: TGTGCCAGCTCAATCTGGCAGCATCAGCCCCAGCATTTT.

The rearrangement joins TRBV10-3 to TRBJ2-4; D assignment may be TRBD1 or TRBD2 (6 bases each). CDR1 is ENHRY and CDR2 is SYGVKD in the germline V gene. This CDR3 spans 12 amino acids. Trimming cost V 4 bases and J 9 bases, with 10 bases left between them. CDR3 loop: CAISVEGGIQYF. Written as DNA, the CDR3 is TGTGCCATCAGTGTCGAGGGGGGCATTCAGTACTTC.

Of note for this clone: Distinct nucleotide sequences in the sample also encode this CDR3. The J gene is TRBJ2-2, the V gene TRBV28; D ambiguous. V was shortened by 3 bases and J by 8 bases, with 7 bases between the two germline ends. This CDR3 is 12 amino acids long. Germline loops: CDR1 MDHEN, CDR2 SYDVKM. CDR3: CASSLSSGELFF. The DNA for the CDR3 is TGTGCCAGCAGTTTGTCCTCTGGGGAGCTGTTTTTT.

The J gene is TRBJ1-1, the V gene TRBV19; D not certain. Trimming stripped 5 bases from V and 5 bases from J, with 12 bases between. Looked up from germline, CDR1 is LNHDA and CDR2 is SQIVND (reference sequence). This CDR3 has 13 amino acids. The CDR3 loop reads CASSPQYRTEAFF. DNA for the CDR3: TGTGCCAGTAGTCCACAGTACCGGACTGAAGCTTTCTTT.

The chain employs TRBV28 and TRBJ2-7; a weak D match, TRBD1 (5 bases). Trimming took 6 bases from V and 7 from J, leaving 22 bases between them. The germline gives CDR1 MDHEN, CDR2 SYDVKM. The CDR3 is 15 amino acids. The CDR3 DNA reads TGTGCCAGCAGCTTAGGCCCACCTGGGGCTCGGGAGCAGTACTTC. It encodes CASSLGPPGAREQYF.

V is TRBV18 and J is TRBJ1-4, with D perhaps TRBD1 (6 bases). The CDR3 has 14 residues. V lost 2 bases to trimming and J lost 8 bases, with 12 bases between them. In germline, CDR1 is KGHSH, CDR2 LQKENI. The CDR3 DNA sequence: TGTGCCAGCTCACCAGGGGGCGGAAGAGAAAAACTGTTTTTT. Amino acid sequence: CASSPGGGREKLFF. Full variable domain (missing parts from reference TRBV18 and TRBJ1-4): NAGVMQNPRHLVRRRGQEARLRCSPMKGHSHVYWYRQLPEEGLKFMVYLQKENIIDESGMPKERFSAEFPKEGPSILRIQQVVRGDSAAYFCASSPGGGREKLFFGSGTQLSVL.

V gene TRBV25-1 combines with J gene TRBJ1-5; D might be TRBD1 (5 bases). The V gene's germline CDR1 is MGHDK and CDR2 SYGVNS. CDR3 size: 16 residues. Trimming took off 5 bases at V and 3 bases at J, with 17 bases between the two ends. The CDR3 DNA reads TGTGCCAGCAGTAGGTCGGGTGGGGGTCCCAATCAGCCCCAGCATTTT. This codes for CASSRSGGGPNQPQHF.

J is TRBJ2-7 and V is TRBV4-2, with 8 bases identical to TRBD1. V shed 4 bases and J 6 bases; nucleotides not matched to a gene: 8. This CDR3 region has 14 residues. CDR1 is LGHNA and CDR2 is YNFKEQ in the germline V gene. The CDR3 DNA reads as TGTGCCAGCAGCCGGACAGGGCCCACCGCCGAGCAGTACTTC. Its translation is CASSRTGPTAEQYF.

The table lists this clone with many counts. The rearrangement uses TRBV28 and TRBJ1-4; D is ambiguous. Trimming shortened V by 6 bases and J by 8 bases, and 13 bases separated the two germline ends. This CDR3 has 13 residues. Germline V gene sequence: CDR1 MDHEN, CDR2 SYDVKM. CDR3: CASRPGVEEKLFF. CDR3 coding DNA: TGTGCCAGCAGGCCCGGGGTAGAGGAAAAACTGTTTTTT.

This chain connects TRBV18 to TRBJ2-3; D is unresolved. This CDR3 is 15 amino acids long. The germline gives CDR1 KGHSH, CDR2 LQKENI. Trimming took 4 bases from V and 2 from J, leaving 13 bases between them. CDR3: CASSRPGGPTDTQYF. The CDR3 DNA is TGTGCCAGCTCACGACCCGGCGGCCCCACAGATACGCAGTATTTT.

V gene TRBV10-2 combines with J gene TRBJ2-3; D tentatively reads TRBD1 or TRBD2 (6 bases each). V lost 5 bases and J lost 6, with 21 bases in between. The germline gives CDR1 WSHSY, CDR2 SAAADI. CDR3 length: 16 amino acids. CDR3 DNA: TGCGCCAGCAGTCCGGGACACTCCCGGGAGCACGATACGCAGTATTTT. Translation gives CASSPGHSREHDTQYF.

V is TRBV7-8 and J is TRBJ2-3; 8 bases fit TRBD2. The CDR3 contains 15 residues. Germline V gives CDR1 SGHVS, CDR2 FQNEAQ. Trimming cost V 3 bases and J 3 bases; bases outside gene matches: 5. The CDR3 bases are TGTGCCAGCAGCTTTACCGGGACTAGGACAGATACGCAGTATTTT. Translating it yields CASSFTGTRTDTQYF.